These 20 T cell receptor beta chains were sequenced from one sample in a study of T cell repertoires in cytomegalovirus infection. TCRdb re-derived calls from the reads in MiXCR, one entry per CDR3 protein. The sample consists of roughly 570,000 distinct CDR3 sequences, 40% of them appearing once. Antigen specificity for these receptors is unknown. The sequencing used cultured PBMCs, collected from culture after CMV antigen stimulation. These receptors came from a human donor in good health (CMV status not recorded). Some clones in this sample may be carry-over from other donors' samples.

This clonotype turned up a few times. V gene TRBV7-2 combines with J gene TRBJ2-5, with TRBD2 matching over 8 bases. Trimming at V came to 4 bases and at J to 0 bases, leaving 7 bases not matched to a gene. Germline CDR1 reads SGHTA; CDR2 reads FQGNSA. CDR3 length equals 16 residues. The CDR3 region is CASSSSRLAYQETQYF. The CDR3 DNA is TGTGCCAGCAGCTCTAGCCGACTAGCGTACCAAGAGACCCAGTACTTC. The whole variable domain, filled in from reference TRBV7-2 and TRBJ2-5, reads GAGVSQSPSNKVTEKGKDVELRCDPISGHTALYWYRQSLGQGLEFLIYFQGNSAPDKSGLPSDRFSAERTGGSVSTLTIQRTQQEDSAVYLCASSSSRLAYQETQYFGPGTRLLVL.

This clonotype showed up just a few times. The chain has TRBV6-2 or TRBV6-3 and TRBJ2-1; 10 nucleotides line up with TRBD2. Trimming took 6 bases from V and 5 from J; bases not matched to a gene: 10. The germline CDR1 and CDR2 sequences are MNHEY and SVGEGT. This CDR3 is 16 amino acids long. The CDR3 protein is CASSSLAGDSHNEQFF. CDR3 coding DNA: TGTGCCAGCAGCTCTCTAGCGGGAGATTCCCACAATGAGCAGTTCTTC.

This chain links TRBV7-2 with TRBJ2-1, with D perhaps TRBD1 or TRBD2 (5 bases each). The CDR3 runs 16 residues. V shed 1 base and J shed 6 bases, with 16 bases lying between them. CDR1 is SGHTA, CDR2 FQGNSA, per germline. CDR3 DNA: TGTGCCAGCAGCTTAGTGCCGGGGCTCGGATCCAATGAGCAGTTCTTC. Translated, it gives CASSLVPGLGSNEQFF. Full variable domain (rest looked up from reference TRBV7-2 and TRBJ2-1): GAGVSQSPSNKVTEKGKDVELRCDPISGHTALYWYRQSLGQGLEFLIYFQGNSAPDKSGLPSDRFSAERTGGSVSTLTIQRTQQEDSAVYLCASSLVPGLGSNEQFFGPGTRLTVL.

In its sample, this clonotype was seen a few times. The chain couples TRBV5-1 to TRBJ2-2, with 9 bases identical to TRBD2. Losses at the gene ends were 0 bases for V and 4 bases for J; bases not matched to a gene: 4. There are 16 residues in the CDR3. From germline, CDR1 is SGHRS and CDR2 YFSETQ. CDR3 bases: TGCGCCAGCAGCTTGGGGCTAGCGGGATTCACCGGGGAGCTGTTTTTT. Its protein is CASSLGLAGFTGELFF.

This clonotype was observed at least ten times. The chain joins TRBV4-1 to TRBJ1-6; weak D call: TRBD1 (5 bases). V lost 1 base to trimming and J lost 7 bases, with 20 bases between them. The CDR3 contains 18 residues. CDR1 is MGHRA and CDR2 is YSYEKL in the germline V gene. Here the CDR3 reads CASSQGFQGRGTNSPLHF. The CDR3 DNA reads as TGCGCCAGCAGCCAAGGTTTTCAGGGACGCGGGACCAATTCACCCCTCCACTTT.

The gene calls are TRBV7-6 and TRBJ2-3; D possibly corresponds to TRBD1 (5 bases). The V gene lost 0 bases and the J gene lost 4 bases, with 20 bases spanning the gap. Germline V gene data show CDR1 as SGHVS and CDR2 as FNYEAQ. This CDR3 comprises 18 residues. This CDR3 is CASSLARTEAWGADTQYF. The CDR3 nucleotides are TGTGCCAGCAGCTTAGCCAGGACGGAAGCCTGGGGCGCAGATACGCAGTATTTT.

The chain joins TRBV7-2 to TRBJ2-7; D is undetermined. V was shortened by 8 bases and J by 6 bases, with 20 bases between the two germline ends. Germline V gene sequence: CDR1 SGHTA, CDR2 FQGNSA. The CDR3 covers 14 residues. CDR3 region: CASAPHPQSGEQYF. The CDR3 DNA is TGTGCCAGCGCCCCACACCCTCAGAGTGGCGAGCAGTACTTC.

The rearrangement uses TRBV7-6 and TRBJ2-1; 8 nucleotides match TRBD2. Germline V CDR1 and CDR2: SGHVS, FNYEAQ. The CDR3 loop spans 19 amino acids. Trimming at V came to 5 bases and at J to 0 bases, leaving 15 bases not matched to a gene. CDR3 bases: TGTGCCAGCAGCGCGTTCACGGGGGGGGGCGATTCCTCCTACAATGAGCAGTTCTTC. Residues: CASSAFTGGGDSSYNEQFF.

This sequence joins TRBV12-3 or TRBV12-4 and TRBJ2-1; maybe TRBD2 (5 bases). This CDR3 comprises 13 residues. Trimming removed 6 bases from V and 0 bases from J, with 6 bases in between. The CDR3 loop is CASRDFSYNEQFF. The CDR3 DNA is TGTGCCAGCAGGGACTTCTCCTACAATGAGCAGTTCTTC.

The genes are TRBV4-1 and TRBJ2-1, with TRBD2 matching 11 bases. The CDR3 spans 15 residues. V trimming: 6 bases; J trimming: 7 bases; junction bases outside the gene matches: 8. Germline-derived CDR1 and CDR2 are MGHRA and YSYEKL. The CDR3 is CASSRVAGGRNEQFF. CDR3 DNA sequence: TGCGCCAGCAGTCGGGTAGCGGGGGGGAGGAATGAGCAGTTCTTC.

This clonotype was seen a few times. The chain employs TRBV12-3 or TRBV12-4 and TRBJ1-6, with 9 bases that match TRBD1. This CDR3 region has 14 residues. Trimming removed 7 bases from V and 8 bases from J; junction bases left unmatched: 6. The CDR3: CASILRDRDSPLHF. The CDR3, as DNA: TGTGCCAGCATTCTCCGGGACAGGGATTCACCCCTCCACTTT.

The V and J genes are TRBV5-4 and TRBJ1-6; 9 bases are a match to TRBD1. The junction had 8 bases not matched to a gene; V was cut back by 5 bases and J by 8 bases. The germline CDR1 and CDR2 sequences are SGHNT and YYREEE (reference sequence). The CDR3 is 15 residues long. The CDR3 sequence: CASSNPGQGDSPLHF. Here the CDR3 DNA reads TGTGCCAGCAGTAATCCGGGACAGGGTGATTCACCCCTCCACTTT. Combining the CDR3 with reference TRBV5-4 and TRBJ1-6 gives the whole variable domain ETGVTQSPTHLIKTRGQQVTLRCSSQSGHNTVSWYQQALGQGPQFIFQYYREEENGRGNFPPRFSGLQFPNYSSELNVNALELDDSALYLCASSNPGQGDSPLHFGNGTRLTVT.

The rearrangement uses TRBV7-9 and TRBJ2-4, with a weak D call TRBD2 (7 bases). Trimming shortened V by 1 base and J by 0 bases, and 10 bases separated the two germline ends. Looked up from germline, CDR1 is SEHNR and CDR2 is FQNEAQ (reference sequence). The CDR3 sequence is 16 residues long. The CDR3 spells CASSLGGGVAKNIQYF. The CDR3 region has the DNA TGTGCCAGCAGCTTAGGCGGGGGCGTAGCCAAAAACATTCAGTACTTC.

This clonotype appeared a few times. This sequence joins TRBV7-2 and TRBJ1-2, with TRBD1 identical over 7 bases. Germline CDR1 is SGHTA and CDR2 is FQGNSA. The V gene end was trimmed by 3 bases and the J gene end by 4 bases; junction bases not matched to a gene: 8. This CDR3 has 15 residues. The CDR3 DNA sequence: TGTGCCAGCAGCTTCCAGGGACAGATCGCCTATGGCTACACCTTC. Amino acid sequence: CASSFQGQIAYGYTF.

The rearrangement uses TRBV2 and TRBJ2-1; 10 bases map to TRBD1. The CDR3 spans 14 residues. From germline, CDR1 is SNHLY and CDR2 FYNNEI. V lost 4 bases, J lost 6 bases, and 3 bases stayed unmatched. DNA for the CDR3: TGTGCCAGCAGTGGATGGACAGGGGGCAATGAGCAGTTCTTC. Translating it yields CASSGWTGGNEQFF.

The chain employs TRBV11-2 and TRBJ1-3; D not certain. This CDR3 is built from 14 residues. V was pared by 6 bases and J by 0 bases, with 9 bases between. From germline, CDR1 is SGHAT and CDR2 FQNNGV. The CDR3 DNA reads TGTGCCAGCAGTTGGAGAAGCTCTGGAAACACCATATATTTT. Its translation: CASSWRSSGNTIYF.

This clonotype was detected a few times. This chain links TRBV7-6 with TRBJ1-6; D not resolved. Per the germline V gene, CDR1 is SGHVS and CDR2 is FNYEAQ. The CDR3 is made up of 15 amino acids. Trimming removed 1 base at V and 4 bases at J, with 8 bases between. DNA of the CDR3: TGTGCCAGCAGCTTAGAAGCGGGATATAATTCACCCCTCCACTTT. Protein product: CASSLEAGYNSPLHF. Full variable domain (outside the CDR3, taken from reference TRBV7-6 and TRBJ1-6): GAGVSQSPRYKVTKRGQDVALRCDPISGHVSLYWYRQALGQGPEFLTYFNYEAQQDKSGLPNDRFSAERPEGSISTLTIQRTEQRDSAMYRCASSLEAGYNSPLHFGNGTRLTVT.

The chain joins TRBV19 to TRBJ1-5; no definite D call. Germline lookup yields CDR1 LNHDA and CDR2 SQIVND (reference sequence). Trimming cost V 2 bases and J 2 bases, with 7 bases left between them. The CDR3 has 14 residues. The CDR3 coding sequence is TGTGCCAGTAGTATACCTGTTGGCAATCAGCCCCAGCATTTT. Translation: CASSIPVGNQPQHF.

There are a few counts of this clonotype. This chain uses TRBV4-2 with TRBJ2-1, with D possibly being TRBD1 (6 bases). CDR1 is LGHNA and CDR2 is YNFKEQ in the germline V gene. V lost 4 bases, J lost 7 bases, and 11 bases lay in between. This CDR3 spans 13 amino acids. The CDR3: CASSPGGRNEQFF. In nucleotides, the CDR3 is TGTGCCAGCAGCCCTGGGGGCCGAAATGAGCAGTTCTTC.

CDR3 region: CASSLEGEGMGQYF. The CDR3, as DNA: TGTGCCAGCAGCTTAGAGGGGGAGGGTATGGGGCAGTACTTC. V usage is TRBV7-6 and J usage is TRBJ2-7; tentatively, D is TRBD2 (7 bases). In germline, CDR1 is SGHVS, CDR2 FNYEAQ. The CDR3 has 14 amino acids. The germline V and J ends were trimmed by 1 base and 9 bases, with 16 bases remaining between them.